This T cell receptor (beta chain) was documented in a study of blood T cell repertoires in COVID-19. Across the whole study: There were acute and convalescent COVID-19 samples, and they came from the United States, Italy and Spain.

TCRdb's copy holds only in-frame clones and misses some; the assay was immunoSEQ multiplex PCR. This table holds approximately 140,000 clones, 84% found once. The germline V gene encodes CDR1 SGDLS and CDR2 YYNGEE. The V gene end was trimmed by 3 bases and the J gene end by 6 bases; junction bases not matched to a gene: 14. The CDR3 has 16 residues. The sequenced sample consisted of PBMCs or T cells enriched from blood (not recorded which). The sequence derives from a woman aged 45-65 years who had been exposed to COVID-19. The rearrangement links TRBV9 to TRBJ1-2; the match to TRBD1 covers 7 bases. The CDR3 DNA reads TGTGCCAGCAGCGAATCCCACTCCGGGACAGAGGATGGCTACACCTTC. Protein: CASSESHSGTEDGYTF.